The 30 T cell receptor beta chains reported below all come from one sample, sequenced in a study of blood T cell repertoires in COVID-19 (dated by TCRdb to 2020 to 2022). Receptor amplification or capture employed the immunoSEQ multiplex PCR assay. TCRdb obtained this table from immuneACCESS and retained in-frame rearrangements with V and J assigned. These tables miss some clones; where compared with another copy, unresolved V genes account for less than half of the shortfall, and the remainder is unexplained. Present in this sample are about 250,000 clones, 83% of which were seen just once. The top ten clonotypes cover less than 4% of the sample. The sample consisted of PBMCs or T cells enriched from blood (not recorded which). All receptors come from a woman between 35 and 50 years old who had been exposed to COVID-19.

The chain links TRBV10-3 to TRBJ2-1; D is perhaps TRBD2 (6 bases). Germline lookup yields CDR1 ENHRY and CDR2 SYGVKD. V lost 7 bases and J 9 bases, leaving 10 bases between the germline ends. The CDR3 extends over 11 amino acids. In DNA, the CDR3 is TGTGCCATCACCCCCGGGGGTGAGCAGTTCTTC. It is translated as CAITPGGEQFF.

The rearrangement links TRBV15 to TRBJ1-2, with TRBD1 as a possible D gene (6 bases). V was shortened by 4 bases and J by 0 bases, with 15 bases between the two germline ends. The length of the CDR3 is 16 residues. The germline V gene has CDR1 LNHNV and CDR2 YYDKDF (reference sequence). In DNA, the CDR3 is TGTGCCACCAGCACCACAGGGAGAGGTTCTAACTATGGCTACACCTTC. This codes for CATSTTGRGSNYGYTF.

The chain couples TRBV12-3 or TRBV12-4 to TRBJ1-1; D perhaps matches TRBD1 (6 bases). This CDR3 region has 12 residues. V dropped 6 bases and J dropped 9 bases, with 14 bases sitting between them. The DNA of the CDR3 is TGTGCCAGCAGGGAACAGGGAAGACAAGCTTTCTTT. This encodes CASREQGRQAFF.

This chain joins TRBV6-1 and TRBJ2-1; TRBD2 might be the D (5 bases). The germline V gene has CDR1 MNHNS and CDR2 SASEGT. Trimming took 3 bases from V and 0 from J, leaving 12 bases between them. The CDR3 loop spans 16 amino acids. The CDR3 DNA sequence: TGTGCCAGCAGTGAGGCGGGTTTGAGCTCCTACAATGAGCAGTTCTTC. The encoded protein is CASSEAGLSSYNEQFF.

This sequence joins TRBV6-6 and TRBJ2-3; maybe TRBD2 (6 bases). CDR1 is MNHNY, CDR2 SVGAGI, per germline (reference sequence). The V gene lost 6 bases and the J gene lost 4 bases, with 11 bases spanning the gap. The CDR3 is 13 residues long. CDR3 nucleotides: TGTGCCAGCAGCACTGGGGAGGCAGATACGCAGTATTTT. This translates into CASSTGEADTQYF.

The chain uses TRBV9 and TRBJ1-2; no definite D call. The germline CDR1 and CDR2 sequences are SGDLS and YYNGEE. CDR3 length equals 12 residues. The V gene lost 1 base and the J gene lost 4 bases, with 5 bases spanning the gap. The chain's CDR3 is CASSVNTYGYTF. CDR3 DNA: TGTGCCAGCAGCGTAAACACCTATGGCTACACCTTC.

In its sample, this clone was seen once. The CDR3 nucleotides are TGTGCCAGCAGCGTAGCGGATCACAGGGTTTCTGGAAACACCATATATTTT. The encoded protein is CASSVADHRVSGNTIYF. The chain recombines TRBV9 with TRBJ1-3, with D possibly TRBD1 on 6 matching bases. The CDR3 is 17 residues long. With 0 bases removed from V and 1 base from J, the gap between germline ends came to 14 bases. Germline V gene sequence: CDR1 SGDLS, CDR2 YYNGEE.

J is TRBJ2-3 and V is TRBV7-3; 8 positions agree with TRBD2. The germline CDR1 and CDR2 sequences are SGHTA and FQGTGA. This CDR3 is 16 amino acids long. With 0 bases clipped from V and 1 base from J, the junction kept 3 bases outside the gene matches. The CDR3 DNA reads TGTGCCAGCAGCTTAACGGGTAGCGGGGGCACAGATACGCAGTATTTT. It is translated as CASSLTGSGGTDTQYF. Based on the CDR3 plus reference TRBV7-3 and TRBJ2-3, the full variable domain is GAGVSQTPSNKVTEKGKYVELRCDPISGHTALYWYRQSLGQGPEFLIYFQGTGAADDSGLPNDRFFAVRPEGSVSTLKIQRTERGDSAVYLCASSLTGSGGTDTQYFGPGTRLTVL.

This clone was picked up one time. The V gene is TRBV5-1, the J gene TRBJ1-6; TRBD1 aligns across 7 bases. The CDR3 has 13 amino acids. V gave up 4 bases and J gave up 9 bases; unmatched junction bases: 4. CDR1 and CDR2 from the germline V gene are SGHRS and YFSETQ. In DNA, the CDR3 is TGCGCCAGCAGCGGGGACAGAGGTTCACCCCTCCACTTT. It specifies CASSGDRGSPLHF.

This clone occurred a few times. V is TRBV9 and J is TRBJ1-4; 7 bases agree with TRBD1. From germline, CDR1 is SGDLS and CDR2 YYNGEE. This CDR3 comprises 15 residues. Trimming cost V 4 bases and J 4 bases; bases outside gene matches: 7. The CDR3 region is CASSRRDRLNEKLFF. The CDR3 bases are TGTGCCAGCAGCCGCCGGGACAGACTTAATGAAAAACTGTTTTTT.

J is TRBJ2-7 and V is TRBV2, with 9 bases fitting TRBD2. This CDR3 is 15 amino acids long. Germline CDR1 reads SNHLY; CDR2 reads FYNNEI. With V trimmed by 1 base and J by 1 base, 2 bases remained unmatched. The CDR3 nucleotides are TGTGCCAGCAGTGAAGGCGCGGGGGGGTCCTACGAGCAGTACTTC. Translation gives CASSEGAGGSYEQYF.

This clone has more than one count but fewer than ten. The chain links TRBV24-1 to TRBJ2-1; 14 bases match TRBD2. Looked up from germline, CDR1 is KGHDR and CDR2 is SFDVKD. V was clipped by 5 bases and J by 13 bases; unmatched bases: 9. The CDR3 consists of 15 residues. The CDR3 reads CATSAPGLAGEVQFF. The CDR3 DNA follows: TGTGCCACCAGTGCCCCGGGACTAGCGGGGGAGGTTCAGTTCTTC.

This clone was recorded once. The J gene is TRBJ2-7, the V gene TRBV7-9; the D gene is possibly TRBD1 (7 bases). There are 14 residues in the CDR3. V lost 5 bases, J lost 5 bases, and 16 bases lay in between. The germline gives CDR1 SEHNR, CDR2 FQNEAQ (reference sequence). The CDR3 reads CASSQGGGGNEQYF. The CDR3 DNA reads TGTGCCAGCAGCCAGGGGGGTGGCGGTAACGAGCAGTACTTC.

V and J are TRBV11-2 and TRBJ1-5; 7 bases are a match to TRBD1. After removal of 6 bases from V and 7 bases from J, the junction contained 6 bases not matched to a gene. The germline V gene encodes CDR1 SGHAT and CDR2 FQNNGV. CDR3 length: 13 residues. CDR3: CASSPDRDQPQHF. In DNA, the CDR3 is TGTGCCAGCAGTCCTGACAGGGACCAGCCCCAGCATTTT.

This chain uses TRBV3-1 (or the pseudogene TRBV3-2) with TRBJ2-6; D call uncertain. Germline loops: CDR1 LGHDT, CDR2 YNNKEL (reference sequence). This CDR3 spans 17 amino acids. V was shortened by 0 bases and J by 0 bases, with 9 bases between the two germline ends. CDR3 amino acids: CASSQESRYSGANVLTF. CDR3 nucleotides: TGTGCCAGCAGCCAAGAGAGCAGGTACTCTGGGGCCAACGTCCTGACTTTC.

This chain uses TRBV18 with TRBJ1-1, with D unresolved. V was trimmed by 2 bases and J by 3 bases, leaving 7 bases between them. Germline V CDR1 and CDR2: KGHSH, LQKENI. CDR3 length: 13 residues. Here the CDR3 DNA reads TGTGCCAGCTCACCATCCGCAGACACTGAAGCTTTCTTT. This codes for CASSPSADTEAFF.

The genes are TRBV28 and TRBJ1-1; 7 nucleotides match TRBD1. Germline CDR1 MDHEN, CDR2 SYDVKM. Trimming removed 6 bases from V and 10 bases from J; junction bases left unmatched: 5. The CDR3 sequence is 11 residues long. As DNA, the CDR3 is TGTGCCAGCAGGGGACAGACTCGAGCTTTCTTT. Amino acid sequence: CASRGQTRAFF.

The CDR3 DNA is TGTGCCAGTAGTATCTTAGGCAGCGACAATGAGCAGTTCTTC. It encodes CASSILGSDNEQFF. The chain combines TRBV19 with TRBJ2-1; unclear D gene. Trimming left V 3 bases short and J 5 bases short, with 11 bases between. CDR3 length: 14 amino acids. Germline CDR1 reads LNHDA; CDR2 reads SQIVND (reference sequence).

The CDR3 DNA reads TGTGCCAGCTCACCACAGGAGGACAGAGATTCACCCCTCCACTTT. Protein product: CASSPQEDRDSPLHF. This chain joins TRBV18 and TRBJ1-6; weak D call: TRBD1 (6 bases). V dropped 1 base and J dropped 8 bases, with 12 bases sitting between them. The V gene's germline CDR1 is KGHSH and CDR2 LQKENI. This CDR3 has 15 amino acids.

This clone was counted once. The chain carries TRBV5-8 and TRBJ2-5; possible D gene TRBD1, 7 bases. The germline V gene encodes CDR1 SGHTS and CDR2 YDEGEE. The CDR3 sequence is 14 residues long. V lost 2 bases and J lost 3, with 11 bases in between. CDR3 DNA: TGTGCCAGCAGCTTAGGAGGGGGCGAAGAGACCCAGTACTTC. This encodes CASSLGGGEETQYF.

The CDR3, as DNA: TGTGCCAGCATGCGCAATGAGCAGTTCTTC. This sequence encodes CASMRNEQFF. The rearrangement links TRBV28 to TRBJ2-1; D gene unclear. Germline V gene lookup returns CDR1 MDHEN and CDR2 SYDVKM. The CDR3 spans 10 residues. The V end lost 7 bases, the J end lost 6 bases, and 4 bases lay between the germline ends.

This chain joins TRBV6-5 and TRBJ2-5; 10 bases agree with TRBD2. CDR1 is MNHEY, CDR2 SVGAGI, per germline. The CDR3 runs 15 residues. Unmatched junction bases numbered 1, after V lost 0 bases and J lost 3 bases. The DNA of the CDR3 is TGTGCCAGCAGTTACTCGGGGACTAGCGAAGAGACCCAGTACTTC. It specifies CASSYSGTSEETQYF.

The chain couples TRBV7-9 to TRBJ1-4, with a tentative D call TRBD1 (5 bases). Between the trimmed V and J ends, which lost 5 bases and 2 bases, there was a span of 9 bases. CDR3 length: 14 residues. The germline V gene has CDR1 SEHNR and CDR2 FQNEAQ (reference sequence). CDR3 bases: TGTGCCAGCAGCCTCAGGGTGACTAATGAAAAACTGTTTTTT. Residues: CASSLRVTNEKLFF.

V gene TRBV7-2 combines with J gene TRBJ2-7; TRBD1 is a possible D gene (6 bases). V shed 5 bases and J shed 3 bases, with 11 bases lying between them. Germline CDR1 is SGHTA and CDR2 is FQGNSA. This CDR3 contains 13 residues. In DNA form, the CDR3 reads TGTGCCAGCAGCCGGGACACCGGCTACGAGCAGTACTTC. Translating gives CASSRDTGYEQYF.

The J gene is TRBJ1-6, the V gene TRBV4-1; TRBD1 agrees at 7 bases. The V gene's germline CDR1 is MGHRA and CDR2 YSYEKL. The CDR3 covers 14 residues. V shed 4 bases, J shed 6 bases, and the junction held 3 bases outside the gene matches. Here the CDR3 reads CASSLGQSNSPLHF. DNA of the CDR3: TGCGCCAGCAGCCTGGGACAGAGTAATTCACCCCTCCACTTT.

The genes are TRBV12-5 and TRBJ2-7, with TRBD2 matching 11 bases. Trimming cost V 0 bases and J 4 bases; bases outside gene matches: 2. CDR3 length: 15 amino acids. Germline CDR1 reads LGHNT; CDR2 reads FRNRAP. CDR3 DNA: TGTGCTAGTGGTTTGGTACGACTAGCGGGGTACGAGCAGTACTTC. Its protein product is CASGLVRLAGYEQYF.

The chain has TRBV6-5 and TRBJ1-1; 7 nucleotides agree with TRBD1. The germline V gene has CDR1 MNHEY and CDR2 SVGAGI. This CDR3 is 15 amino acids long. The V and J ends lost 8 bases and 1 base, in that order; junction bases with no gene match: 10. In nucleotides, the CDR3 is TGTGCCAGCCCCAAGGAGGGGGCACCGAACACTGAAGCTTTCTTT. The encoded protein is CASPKEGAPNTEAFF.

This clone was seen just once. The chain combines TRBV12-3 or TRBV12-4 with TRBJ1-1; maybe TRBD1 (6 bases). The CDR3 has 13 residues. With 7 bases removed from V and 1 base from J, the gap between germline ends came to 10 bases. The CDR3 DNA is TGTGCCAGCACCCCGGACAGGAACACTGAAGCTTTCTTT. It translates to CASTPDRNTEAFF.

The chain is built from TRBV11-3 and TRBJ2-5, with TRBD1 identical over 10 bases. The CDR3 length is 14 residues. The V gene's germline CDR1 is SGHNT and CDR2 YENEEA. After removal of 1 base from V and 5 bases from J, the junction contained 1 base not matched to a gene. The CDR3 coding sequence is TGTGCCAGCAGCTTAGGACAGGGGGCGGAGACCCAGTACTTC. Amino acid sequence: CASSLGQGAETQYF.

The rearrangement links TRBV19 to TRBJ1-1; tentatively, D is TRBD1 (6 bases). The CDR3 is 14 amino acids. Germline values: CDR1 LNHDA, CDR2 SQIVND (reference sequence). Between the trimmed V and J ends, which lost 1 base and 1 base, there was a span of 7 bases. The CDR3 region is CASSIGTENTEAFF. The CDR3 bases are TGTGCCAGTAGTATAGGGACAGAGAACACTGAAGCTTTCTTT.